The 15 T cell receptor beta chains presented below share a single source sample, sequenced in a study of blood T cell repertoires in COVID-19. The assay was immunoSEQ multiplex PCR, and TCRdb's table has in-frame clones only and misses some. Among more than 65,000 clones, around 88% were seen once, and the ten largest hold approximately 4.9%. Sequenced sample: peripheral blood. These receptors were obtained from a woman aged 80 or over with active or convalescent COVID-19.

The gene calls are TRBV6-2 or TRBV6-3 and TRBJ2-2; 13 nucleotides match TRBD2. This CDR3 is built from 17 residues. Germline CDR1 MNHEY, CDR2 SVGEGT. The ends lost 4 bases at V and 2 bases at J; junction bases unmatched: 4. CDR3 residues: CASSSGLAGSNTGELFF. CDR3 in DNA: TGTGCCAGCAGTTCGGGACTAGCGGGATCTAACACCGGGGAGCTGTTTTTT.

The CDR3 protein is CASSRDGSGGLEQYF. Written as DNA, the CDR3 is TGTGCCAGTAGTAGGGATGGCAGCGGGGGTCTCGAGCAGTACTTC. The rearrangement links TRBV19 to TRBJ2-7, with 8 positions matching TRBD2. The J segment lost 6 bases and the V segment lost 4 bases, leaving 11 bases of the junction unmatched. The CDR3 length is 15 residues. Germline-derived CDR1 and CDR2 are LNHDA and SQIVND (reference sequence).

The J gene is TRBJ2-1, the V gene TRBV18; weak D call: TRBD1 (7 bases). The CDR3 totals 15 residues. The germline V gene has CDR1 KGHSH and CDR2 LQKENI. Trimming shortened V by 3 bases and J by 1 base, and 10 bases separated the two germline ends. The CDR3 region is CASSPQGGSYNEQFF. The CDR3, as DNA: TGTGCCAGCTCACCGCAGGGGGGTTCCTACAATGAGCAGTTCTTC.

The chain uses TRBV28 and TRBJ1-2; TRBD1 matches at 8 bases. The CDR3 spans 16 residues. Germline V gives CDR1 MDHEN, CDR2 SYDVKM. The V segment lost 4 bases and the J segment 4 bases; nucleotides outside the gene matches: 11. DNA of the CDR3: TGTGCCAGCAGTTCCCCCCAGGGGGCGGACGGCTATGGCTACACCTTC. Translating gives CASSSPQGADGYGYTF.

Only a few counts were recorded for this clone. The CDR3 coding sequence is TGCAGTGCTAGTTTCCGGACAGTGAACACTGAAGCTTTCTTT. Protein sequence: CSASFRTVNTEAFF. The rearrangement uses TRBV20-1 and TRBJ1-1; D might be TRBD1 (6 bases). Germline V lookup: CDR1 DFQATT, CDR2 SNEGSKA (reference sequence). The CDR3 is 14 amino acids. V lost 3 bases, J lost 0 bases, and 11 bases lay in between.

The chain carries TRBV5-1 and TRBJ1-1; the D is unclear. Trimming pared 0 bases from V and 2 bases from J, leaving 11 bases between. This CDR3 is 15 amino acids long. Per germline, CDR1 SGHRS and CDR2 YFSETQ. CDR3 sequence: CASSLVQLPNTEAFF. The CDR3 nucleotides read TGCGCCAGCAGCTTGGTACAGCTTCCCAACACTGAAGCTTTCTTT.

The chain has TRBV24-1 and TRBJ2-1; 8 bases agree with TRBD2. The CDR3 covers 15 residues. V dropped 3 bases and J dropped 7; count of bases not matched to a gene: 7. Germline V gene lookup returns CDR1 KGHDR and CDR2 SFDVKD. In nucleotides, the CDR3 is TGTGCCACCAGTGATCCGGGAGGGCCGGGGAATGAGCAGTTCTTC. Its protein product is CATSDPGGPGNEQFF.

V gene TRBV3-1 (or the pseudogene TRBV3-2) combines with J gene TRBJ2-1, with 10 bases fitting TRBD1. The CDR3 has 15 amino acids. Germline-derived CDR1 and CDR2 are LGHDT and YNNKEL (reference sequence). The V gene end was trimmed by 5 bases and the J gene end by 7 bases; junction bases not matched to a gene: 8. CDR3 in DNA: TGTGCCAGCAGCAACCGGGACAGGGGTCCAAATGAGCAGTTCTTC. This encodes CASSNRDRGPNEQFF.

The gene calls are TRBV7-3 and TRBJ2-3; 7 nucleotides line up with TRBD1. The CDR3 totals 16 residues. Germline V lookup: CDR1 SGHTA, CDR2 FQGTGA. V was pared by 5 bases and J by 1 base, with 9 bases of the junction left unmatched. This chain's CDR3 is CASSLRQGQGTDTQYF. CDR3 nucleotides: TGTGCCAGCAGCCTGAGACAGGGCCAGGGCACAGATACGCAGTATTTT.

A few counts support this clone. The CDR3: CASSPPSRGEAFF. As DNA, the CDR3 is TGTGCCAGCAGTCCCCCGAGTCGCGGTGAAGCTTTCTTT. The rearrangement links TRBV28 to TRBJ1-1, with D unclear. Germline CDR1 reads MDHEN; CDR2 reads SYDVKM. The CDR3 sequence is 13 residues long. V dropped 5 bases and J dropped 7 bases, with 14 bases sitting between them.

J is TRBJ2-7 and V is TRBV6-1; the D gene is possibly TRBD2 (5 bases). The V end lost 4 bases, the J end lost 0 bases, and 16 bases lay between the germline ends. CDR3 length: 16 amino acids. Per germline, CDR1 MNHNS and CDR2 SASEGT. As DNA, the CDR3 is TGTGCCAGCAGTGGACCTTTAGGGAGACCCTCCTACGAGCAGTACTTC. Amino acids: CASSGPLGRPSYEQYF.

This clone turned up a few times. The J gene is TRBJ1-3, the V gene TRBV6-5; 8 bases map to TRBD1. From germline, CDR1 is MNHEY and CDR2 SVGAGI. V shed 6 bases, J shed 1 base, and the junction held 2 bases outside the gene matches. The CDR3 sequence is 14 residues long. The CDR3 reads CASSGTGSGNTIYF. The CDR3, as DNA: TGTGCCAGCAGCGGGACAGGTTCTGGAAACACCATATATTTT.

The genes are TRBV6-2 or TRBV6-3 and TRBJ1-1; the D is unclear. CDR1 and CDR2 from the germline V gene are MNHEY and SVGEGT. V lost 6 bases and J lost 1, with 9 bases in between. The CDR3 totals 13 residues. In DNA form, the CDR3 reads TGTGCCAGCAGCCTCGGGAGGAACACTGAAGCTTTCTTT. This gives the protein CASSLGRNTEAFF.

CDR3 sequence: CASSFGTDQETQYF. The DNA of the CDR3 is TGTGCCAGCAGCTTCGGGACAGACCAAGAGACCCAGTACTTC. V is TRBV5-6 and J is TRBJ2-5; 7 nucleotides align to TRBD1. V lost 2 bases to trimming and J lost 0 bases; unmatched junction nucleotides: 1. The CDR3 runs to 14 residues. Looked up from germline, CDR1 is SGHDT and CDR2 is YYEEEE.

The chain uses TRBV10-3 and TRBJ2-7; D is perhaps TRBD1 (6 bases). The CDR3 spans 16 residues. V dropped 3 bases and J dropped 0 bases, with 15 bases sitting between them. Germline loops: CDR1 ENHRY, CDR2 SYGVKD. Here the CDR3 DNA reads TGTGCCATCAGTGAAGGGGTTACAGGGTCCTCCTACGAGCAGTACTTC. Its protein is CAISEGVTGSSYEQYF.